The T cell receptor beta chain under discussion was sequenced for a study of cytomegalovirus exposure and HLA in healthy donors. PCR involved 60 Vbeta and 13 Jbeta primers. Here immunoSEQ multiplex PCR was the method, and the copy in TCRdb shows in-frame clones only, minus some. Found here are 130,000 or so clones, approximately 77% of them singletons; the top ten hold about 1.5%. CDR3 length equals 14 residues. Per germline, CDR1 MNHEY and CDR2 SVGAGI. The germline V and J ends were trimmed by 0 bases and 4 bases, with 6 bases remaining between them. V is TRBV6-5 and J is TRBJ2-2; D remains ambiguous. Sequenced material: PBMCs. The source of this sequence is a woman aged 40 to 55 in good health and CMV-seronegative. The CDR3 DNA is TGTGCCAGCAGTTACTCGTACAGCACCGGGGAGCTGTTTTTT. It translates to CASSYSYSTGELFF.